This T cell receptor (beta chain) was observed in a study of T cells in Graves' hyperthyroidism and ophthalmopathy. The germline gives CDR1 SGHNT, CDR2 YYREEE (reference sequence). V was clipped by 1 base and J by 8 bases; unmatched bases: 6. CDR3 length equals 15 residues. Regions amplified from RNA transcripts were the TCR beta CDR3 regions. TCR CDR3 underwent first-round RT-PCR with the HTBI primer set. TCRdb reanalysed the multiplex PCR reads using MiXCR and keeps one entry per CDR3 protein. This sample carries around 200,000 distinct CDR3 sequences, 15% to 20% of them seen once, and the ten largest clones take 25% to 35%.

The specimen was blood. The chain is built from TRBV5-4 and TRBJ1-6, with 7 positions matching TRBD1. This receptor was obtained from a woman aged 45-59 years with Graves' hyperthyroidism. The CDR3 DNA is TGTGCCAGCAGCTTGTCGACAGGGAGACATTCACCCCTCCACTTT. It encodes CASSLSTGRHSPLHF.